A selection of T cell receptor beta chains follows, all from one sample in a study of cytomegalovirus exposure and HLA in healthy donors. Clones were read by immunoSEQ multiplex PCR, and TCRdb kept only the in-frame ones, dropping some. The profile shows about 150,000 clones, less than 80% of them singletons. Sequencing was carried out using PBMCs. The receptors derive from a man under 40 in good health and CMV-seronegative. Both conserved end residues are part of each CDR3. A D gene is named only where the DNA matches it firmly. Only part of the rows carry a size: once, few, many, or a class if the clone is expanded.

>TRBJ1-2|TRBV19|-|-
CASSIAWSSNYGYTF
TGTGCCAGTAGTATAGCCTGGAGTTCTAACTATGGCTACACCTTC
>TRBJ2-5|TRBV9|TRBD1|few
CASSVGQGRQTQYF
TGTGCCAGCAGCGTGGGACAGGGGAGGCAGACCCAGTACTTC
>TRBJ1-2|TRBV5-6|TRBD1|-
CASTPGGQGNYGYTF
TGTGCCAGCACCCCAGGAGGACAGGGGAACTATGGCTACACCTTC
>TRBJ2-1|TRBV29-1|TRBD2|-
CSVDGGGTYNEQFF
TGCAGCGTTGACGGCGGGGGAACCTACAATGAGCAGTTCTTC
>TRBJ2-3|TRBV6-4|TRBD1|-
CASSDEDRGYPSTDTQYF
TGTGCCAGCAGTGACGAGGACAGGGGTTACCCTAGCACAGATACGCAGTATTTT
>TRBJ2-1|TRBV9|TRBD1|-
CASSAGTGFNEQFF
TGTGCCAGCAGCGCCGGGACAGGGTTCAATGAGCAGTTCTTC
>TRBJ2-7|TRBV9|TRBD1|-
CASSLTGNYEQYF
TGTGCCAGCAGCCTGACAGGGAACTACGAGCAGTACTTC
>TRBJ2-7|TRBV7-2|TRBD1|-
CASSLYPGGPVDEQYF
TGTGCCAGCAGCTTATACCCAGGGGGCCCCGTAGACGAGCAGTACTTC
>TRBJ1-6|TRBV5-1|TRBD1|-
CASSFEGQNSPLHF
TGCGCCAGCAGCTTTGAGGGACAGAATTCACCCCTCCACTTT
>TRBJ2-7|TRBV27|TRBD2|-
CASSLKGLAHYEQYF
TGTGCCAGCAGTTTAAAGGGACTAGCGCATTACGAGCAGTACTTC
>TRBJ1-3|TRBV10-3|-|-
CAISAVVGNTIYF
TGTGCCATCAGTGCGGTGGTTGGAAACACCATATATTTT
>TRBJ1-4|TRBV7-9|-|-
CSSSSVDRSEKLFF
TGTTCCAGCAGCTCTGTAGACAGGAGCGAAAAACTGTTTTTT
>TRBJ1-2|TRBV7-2|-|-
CASSLATGYGYTF
TGTGCCAGCAGCTTAGCGACGGGATATGGCTACACCTTC
>TRBJ2-7|TRBV5-6|-|-
CASSLDQGSYEQYF
TGTGCCAGCAGCTTGGATCAGGGTTCCTACGAGCAGTACTTC
>TRBJ1-4|TRBV18|TRBD1|-
CASSPMDRGREKLFF
TGTGCCAGCTCACCAATGGACAGGGGGCGAGAAAAACTGTTTTTT
>TRBJ2-7|TRBV4-3|-|-
CASSQERAAGEQYF
TGCGCCAGCAGCCAAGAGAGGGCGGCGGGGGAGCAGTACTTC
>TRBJ1-2|TRBV7-9|TRBD1|once
CASSTSGQGAEGYTF
TGTGCCAGCAGCACGTCGGGACAGGGGGCGGAGGGCTACACCTTC
>TRBJ1-2|TRBV10-3|TRBD1|-
CAIKGTGTGAFNYGYTF
TGTGCCATCAAGGGAACCGGGACAGGCGCCTTTAACTATGGCTACACCTTC
>TRBJ2-3|TRBV6-1|TRBD2|-
CASSGRGESTDTQYF
TGTGCCAGCAGTGGGCGGGGGGAAAGCACAGATACGCAGTATTTT
>TRBJ2-3|TRBV4-2|TRBD2|-
CASSQDGGGIDTQYF
TGTGCCAGCAGCCAAGATGGGGGGGGTATAGATACGCAGTATTTT
>TRBJ1-4|TRBV7-9|-|-
CASSWGDNEKLFF
TGTGCCAGCAGCTGGGGGGATAATGAAAAACTGTTTTTT
>TRBJ1-1|TRBV5-1|TRBD1|-
CASSLGQKNTEAFF
TGCGCCAGTTCCCTGGGACAGAAGAACACTGAAGCTTTCTTT
>TRBJ1-2|TRBV28|TRBD1|-
CASSYTGGGGYTF
TGTGCCAGCAGTTACACAGGGGGCGGTGGCTACACCTTC
>TRBJ1-5|TRBV19|-|-
CASSPIGVGNYQPQHF
TGTGCCAGTAGTCCAATAGGGGTCGGAAATTATCAGCCCCAGCATTTT
>TRBJ1-4|TRBV4-1|-|few
CASSQDQGLTNEKLFF
TGCGCCAGCAGCCAGGATCAGGGGCTCACTAATGAAAAACTGTTTTTT
>TRBJ1-2|TRBV19|-|-
CASSNERGSPNYGYTF
TGTGCCAGTTCTAATGAAAGAGGGTCCCCCAACTATGGCTACACCTTC
>TRBJ1-2|TRBV28|TRBD1|once
CASRSQGQVSGYPF
TGTGCCAGCAGGTCACAGGGGCAGGTTTCTGGCTACCCCTTC
>TRBJ2-5|TRBV4-3|TRBD2|once
CASSPRALAGGGETQYF
TGCGCCAGCAGCCCCCGGGCGCTAGCGGGGGGAGGGGAGACCCAGTACTTC
>TRBJ2-7|TRBV5-1|-|-
CASSLASSYEQYF
TGCGCCAGCAGCTTAGCGAGCTCCTACGAGCAGTACTTC
>TRBJ1-1|TRBV18|TRBD1|-
CASSRSGQMNTEAFF
TGTGCCAGCTCACGGTCGGGACAGATGAACACTGAAGCTTTCTTT
>TRBJ2-7|TRBV6-5|-|-
CASSYSQESSYEQYF
TGTGCCAGCAGTTACTCACAGGAGAGCTCCTACGAGCAGTACTTC
>TRBJ2-7|TRBV7-9|TRBD1|-
CASSPAGTGLTEQYF
TGTGCCAGCAGCCCAGCCGGGACAGGCCTGACGGAGCAGTACTTC
>TRBJ1-2|TRBV5-6|TRBD1|-
CASSLKMAAGGGYTF
TGTGCCAGCAGCTTGAAGATGGCCGCAGGGGGCGGTTACACCTTC
>TRBJ2-7|TRBV2|-|-
CAGGQFSYEQYF
TGTGCCGGCGGTCAGTTCTCCTACGAGCAGTACTTC
>TRBJ2-3|TRBV7-9|-|few
CASSSTQITSTDTQYF
TGTGCCAGCAGCTCGACACAGATTACTAGCACAGATACGCAGTATTTT
>TRBJ2-7|TRBV5-1|-|-
CASSLDSLNYEQYF
TGCGCCAGCAGCTTGGACTCGCTAAACTACGAGCAGTACTTC
>TRBJ2-2|TRBV7-8|-|-
CASSFSEEYTGELFF
TGTGCCAGCAGCTTCTCCGAAGAGTACACCGGGGAGCTGTTTTTT
>TRBJ2-5|TRBV4-3|TRBD2|-
CASSQETLAGGQETQYF
TGCGCCAGCAGCCAAGAAACACTAGCGGGGGGGCAAGAGACCCAGTACTTC
>TRBJ2-2|TRBV19|-|few
CASSIRASGELFF
TGTGCCAGTAGTATCCGAGCTAGCGGGGAGCTGTTTTTT
>TRBJ1-1|TRBV5-6|-|few
CASSLGGANTEAFF
TGTGCCAGCAGCTTGGGTGGAGCGAACACTGAAGCTTTCTTT
>TRBJ2-1|TRBV4-3|TRBD1|-
CASSHQTGDGNEQFF
TGCGCCAGCAGCCACCAGACAGGGGACGGCAATGAGCAGTTCTTC
>TRBJ2-7|TRBV19|TRBD1|-
CASSTNRGNEQYF
TGTGCCAGTAGTACAAACAGGGGTAACGAGCAGTACTTC
>TRBJ1-2|TRBV5-1|TRBD1|-
CASSPNRGLGYTF
TGCGCCAGCAGCCCTAACAGGGGGCTGGGCTACACCTTC
>TRBJ2-3|TRBV5-6|-|-
CASSPGADTQYF
TGTGCCAGCAGCCCAGGGGCAGATACGCAGTATTTT
>TRBJ1-2|TRBV6-1|-|-
CASSAGDYGYTF
TGTGCCAGCAGTGCAGGGGACTATGGCTACACCTTC
>TRBJ2-5|TRBV29-1|TRBD1|-
CSVAWDRGSETQYF
TGCAGCGTCGCCTGGGACAGGGGGTCGGAGACCCAGTACTTC
>TRBJ1-5|TRBV2|-|-
CASSEGQSNQPQHF
TGTGCCAGCAGTGAAGGGCAGAGCAATCAGCCCCAGCATTTT
>TRBJ2-3|TRBV7-9|TRBD2|-
CASGPGGANTDTQYF
TGTGCCAGCGGACCCGGGGGGGCCAACACAGATACGCAGTATTTT
>TRBJ1-5|TRBV7-6|-|-
CASSLGVGSSNQPQHF
TGTGCCAGCAGCTTAGGTGTAGGGAGTAGCAATCAGCCCCAGCATTTT
>TRBJ2-3|TRBV4-1|TRBD2|-
CASSRGGSDTQYF
TGCGCCAGCAGCCGGGGGGGTTCCGATACGCAGTATTTT
>TRBJ2-5|TRBV10-3|TRBD1|-
CAISEDRGWETQYF
TGTGCCATCAGTGAAGACAGGGGGTGGGAGACCCAGTACTTC
>TRBJ1-5|TRBV7-2|-|-
CASSSIYQPQHF
TGTGCCAGCAGCTCTATCTATCAGCCCCAGCATTTT
>TRBJ2-1|TRBV12-5|-|-
CASGTDRYEWDNEQFF
TGTGCTAGTGGGACTGACAGGTACGAGTGGGACAATGAGCAGTTCTTC
>TRBJ1-1|TRBV6-5|-|-
CASNPTGMETEAFF
TGTGCCAGCAACCCAACAGGGATGGAGACTGAAGCTTTCTTT